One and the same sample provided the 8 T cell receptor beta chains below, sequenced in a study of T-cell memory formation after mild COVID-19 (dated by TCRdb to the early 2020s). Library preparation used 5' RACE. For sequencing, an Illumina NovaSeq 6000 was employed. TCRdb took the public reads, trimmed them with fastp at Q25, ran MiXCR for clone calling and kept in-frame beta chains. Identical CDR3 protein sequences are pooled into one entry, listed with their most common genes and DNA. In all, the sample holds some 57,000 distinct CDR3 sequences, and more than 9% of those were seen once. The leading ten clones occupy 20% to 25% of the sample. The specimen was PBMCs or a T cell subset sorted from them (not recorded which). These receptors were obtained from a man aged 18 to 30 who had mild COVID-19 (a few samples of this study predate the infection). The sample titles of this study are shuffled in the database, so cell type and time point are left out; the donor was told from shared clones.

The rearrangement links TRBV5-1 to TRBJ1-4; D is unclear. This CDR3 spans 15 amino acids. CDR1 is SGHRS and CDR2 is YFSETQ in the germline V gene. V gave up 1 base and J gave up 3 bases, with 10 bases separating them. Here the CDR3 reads CASSLMSRPNEKLFF. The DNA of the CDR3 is TGCGCCAGCAGCTTGATGTCCCGGCCTAATGAAAAACTGTTTTTT.

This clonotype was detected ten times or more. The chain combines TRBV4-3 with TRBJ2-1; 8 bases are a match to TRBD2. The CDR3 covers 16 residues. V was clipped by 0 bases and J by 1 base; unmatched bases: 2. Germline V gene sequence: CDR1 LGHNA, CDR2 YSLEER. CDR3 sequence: CASSQELAESYNEQFF. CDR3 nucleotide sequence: TGCGCCAGCAGCCAAGAACTAGCGGAATCCTACAATGAGCAGTTCTTC.

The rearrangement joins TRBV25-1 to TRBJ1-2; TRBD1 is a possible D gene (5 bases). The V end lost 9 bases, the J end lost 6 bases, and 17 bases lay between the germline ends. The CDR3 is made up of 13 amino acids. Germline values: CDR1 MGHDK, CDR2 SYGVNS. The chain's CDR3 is CASSISDRDGYTF. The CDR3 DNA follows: TGTGCCAGTTCAATCTCTGACAGAGATGGCTACACCTTC.

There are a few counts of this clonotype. The CDR3 protein is CASSSTGLSTEAFF. Written as DNA, the CDR3 is TGTGCCAGCAGCTCAACAGGGTTGAGCACTGAAGCTTTCTTT. The chain employs TRBV7-2 and TRBJ1-1, with D possibly matching TRBD1 (6 bases). Trimming took off 4 bases at V and 4 bases at J, with 13 bases between the two ends. Per the germline V gene, CDR1 is SGHTA and CDR2 is FQGNSA. The CDR3 consists of 14 residues.

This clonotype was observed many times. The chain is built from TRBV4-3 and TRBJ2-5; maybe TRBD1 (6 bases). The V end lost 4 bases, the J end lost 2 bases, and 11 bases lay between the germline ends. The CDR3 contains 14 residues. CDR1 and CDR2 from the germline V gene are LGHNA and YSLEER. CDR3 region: CASSPDSGQETQYF. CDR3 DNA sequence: TGCGCCAGCAGCCCGGACAGCGGACAAGAGACCCAGTACTTC.

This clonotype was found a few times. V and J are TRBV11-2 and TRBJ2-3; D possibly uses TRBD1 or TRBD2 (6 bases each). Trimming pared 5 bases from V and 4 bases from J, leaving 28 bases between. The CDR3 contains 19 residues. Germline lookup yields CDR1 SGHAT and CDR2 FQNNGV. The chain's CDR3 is CASSLRRGGRERRADTQYF. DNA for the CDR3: TGTGCCAGCAGCCTCCGCAGAGGGGGTCGGGAGAGGAGGGCAGATACGCAGTATTTT.

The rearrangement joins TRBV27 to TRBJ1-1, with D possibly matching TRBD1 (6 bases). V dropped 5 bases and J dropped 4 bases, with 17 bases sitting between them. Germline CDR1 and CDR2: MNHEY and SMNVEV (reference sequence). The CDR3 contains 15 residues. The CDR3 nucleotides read TGTGCCAGCAGTAACCGAGCCGGGACACCCACTGAAGCTTTCTTT. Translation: CASSNRAGTPTEAFF.

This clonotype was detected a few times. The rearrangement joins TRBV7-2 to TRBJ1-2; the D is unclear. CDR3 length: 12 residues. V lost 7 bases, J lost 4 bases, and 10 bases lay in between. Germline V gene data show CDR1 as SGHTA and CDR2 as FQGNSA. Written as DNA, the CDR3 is TGTGCCAGCACCCCTTTGCTCTATGGCTACACCTTC. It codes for CASTPLLYGYTF.